This T cell receptor beta chain was sequenced during a study of blood T cell repertoires in COVID-19. Recruited during active infection, patients (from Seattle) were subsequently followed longitudinally. Method: immunoSEQ multiplex PCR; TCRdb's copy keeps in-frame clones and lacks some. The table records about 180,000 clones, approximately 85% of them present only once. CDR3 length: 14 amino acids. V was shortened by 0 bases and J by 8 bases, with 11 bases between the two germline ends. The V gene's germline CDR1 is SGHRS and CDR2 YFSETQ. The chain combines TRBV5-1 with TRBJ1-4, with a possible D match to TRBD1 (6 bases). Material for sequencing was peripheral blood. This sequence originates from a woman aged 60-70 years with COVID-19, enrolled during active disease. The CDR3 reads CASSLGGGEEKLFF. As DNA, the CDR3 is TGCGCCAGCAGCTTGGGAGGGGGTGAGGAAAAACTGTTTTTT.